This T cell receptor beta chain was sequenced in a study of blood T cells in healthy people across ages. Study-wide results and caveats: Both naive CD4+ cell counts and diversity were greater in long-lived donors than in aged donors. A roughly linear fall in TCR beta diversity per million T cells was seen with increasing age.

This CDR3 contains 15 residues. V lost 6 bases, J lost 4 bases, and 10 bases stayed unmatched. Looked up from germline, CDR1 is KGHSH and CDR2 is LQKENI. Alongside a J-beta primer mix, a sample-barcoded 5' primer served in a second PCR lasting about 7 to 11 cycles. MiXCR was run by TCRdb on the 5' RACE reads, yielding one entry per CDR3 protein. This sample has 780,000 or so distinct CDR3 sequences, with approximately 53% found just once. This clonotype is a singleton in its sample. Its antigen is still unknown. This sequence joins TRBV18 and TRBJ2-5; 8 bases are shared with TRBD1. This receptor was taken from a man aged 35 to 55 in good health. Sequencing input: blood. DNA of the CDR3: TGTGCCAGCTCTCCCACCGGACAGGGAGGAGAGACCCAGTACTTC. Its protein product is CASSPTGQGGETQYF. The complete variable domain, with remaining parts taken from reference TRBV18 and TRBJ2-5, reads NAGVMQNPRHLVRRRGQEARLRCSPMKGHSHVYWYRQLPEEGLKFMVYLQKENIIDESGMPKERFSAEFPKEGPSILRIQQVVRGDSAAYFCASSPTGQGGETQYFGPGTRLLVL.